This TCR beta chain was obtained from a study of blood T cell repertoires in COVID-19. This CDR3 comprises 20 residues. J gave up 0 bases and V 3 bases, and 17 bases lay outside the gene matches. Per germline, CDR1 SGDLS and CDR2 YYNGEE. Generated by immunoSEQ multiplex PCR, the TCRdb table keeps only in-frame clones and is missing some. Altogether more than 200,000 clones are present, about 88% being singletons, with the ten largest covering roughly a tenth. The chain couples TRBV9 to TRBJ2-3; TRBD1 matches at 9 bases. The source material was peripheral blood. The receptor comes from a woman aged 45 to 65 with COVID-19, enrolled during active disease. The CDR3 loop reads CASSAPPGTGTLGSTDTQYF. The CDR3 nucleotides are TGTGCCAGCAGCGCGCCCCCCGGGACAGGGACCCTCGGGAGCACAGATACGCAGTATTTT.